Below are 32 T cell receptor beta chains sequenced from a single sample in a study of cytotoxic CD8 clonotypes in ibrutinib-treated CLL. The data were produced by immunoSEQ multiplex PCR, yet TCRdb's version contains in-frame clones alone and is incomplete. Among over 120,000 clones listed, about 80% were seen once. Sequenced here: PBMCs, sampled after 24 months of ibrutinib treatment. These receptors were obtained from a human donor with chronic lymphocytic leukemia.

This clone was detected only a few times. The V call is TRBV7-2, the J call TRBJ2-4, with D hard to call. This CDR3 region has 12 residues. Trimming pared 0 bases from V and 6 bases from J, leaving 3 bases between. CDR1 is SGHTA and CDR2 is FQGNSA in the germline V gene. The CDR3 DNA reads TGTGCCAGCAGCTTAGCGGGAAACATTCAGTACTTC. Translating gives CASSLAGNIQYF.

This sequence joins TRBV28 and TRBJ1-2; tentative D call: TRBD1 (5 bases). The germline V gene encodes CDR1 MDHEN and CDR2 SYDVKM. Between the trimmed V and J ends, which lost 3 bases and 4 bases, there was a span of 12 bases. The CDR3 has 14 amino acids. The CDR3 DNA follows: TGTGCCAGCAGTTTTTACTGGGGCCGCTATGGCTACACCTTC. Protein product: CASSFYWGRYGYTF.

The chain has TRBV18 and TRBJ2-7, with 7 bases lining up with TRBD1. V lost 6 bases and J lost 4; bases outside the gene matches: 15. Germline CDR1 and CDR2: KGHSH and LQKENI. The CDR3 runs to 16 residues. CDR3 region: CASSLGSGTAAYEQYF. Written as DNA, the CDR3 is TGTGCCAGCTCCCTGGGGTCGGGGACAGCGGCTTACGAGCAGTACTTC.

This clone was picked up a small number of times. The gene calls are TRBV29-1 and TRBJ2-5, with D unclear. The CDR3 consists of 13 residues. Germline V gene sequence: CDR1 SQVTM, CDR2 ANQGSEA. Trimming removed 5 bases from V and 2 bases from J, with 12 bases in between. CDR3 amino acids: CSVSRTLQETQYF. The DNA of the CDR3 is TGCAGCGTTTCTCGGACCCTGCAAGAGACCCAGTACTTC.

The chain uses TRBV7-9 and TRBJ1-1; TRBD1 is a possible D gene (5 bases). Germline CDR1 is SEHNR and CDR2 is FQNEAQ (reference sequence). V shed 5 bases and J shed 1 base, with 14 bases lying between them. CDR3 length equals 15 residues. The CDR3 DNA reads as TGTGCCAGCAGCCCCCCCCTGGGGGAGAACACTGAAGCTTTCTTT. Translating it yields CASSPPLGENTEAFF.

This chain uses TRBV5-1 with TRBJ2-2; 7 positions match TRBD1. The J segment lost 3 bases and the V segment lost 4 bases, leaving 9 bases of the junction unmatched. Germline V gene sequence: CDR1 SGHRS, CDR2 YFSETQ. This CDR3 has 16 amino acids. CDR3 nucleotide sequence: TGCGCCAGCAGCAAAGGGGGCGCCGCCGACACCGGGGAGCTGTTTTTT. It yields the protein CASSKGGAADTGELFF.

This chain connects TRBV5-4 to TRBJ2-3, with 10 bases fitting TRBD2. Germline CDR1 and CDR2: SGHNT and YYREEE (reference sequence). CDR3 length: 14 residues. V lost 5 bases and J lost 4; bases outside the gene matches: 4. CDR3 bases: TGTGCCAGCAGGTCTAGCGGGGGTCCAGATACGCAGTATTTT. Encoded protein: CASRSSGGPDTQYF.

The rearrangement links TRBV7-9 to TRBJ1-5, with D hard to call. Germline CDR1 is SEHNR and CDR2 is FQNEAQ (reference sequence). Trimming pared 1 base from V and 1 base from J, leaving 11 bases between. This CDR3 is 16 amino acids long. The CDR3 region is CASSLGGTASNQPQHF. The DNA of the CDR3 is TGTGCCAGCAGCTTAGGCGGCACGGCAAGCAATCAGCCCCAGCATTTT.

The chain couples TRBV19 to TRBJ2-7; a possible D gene is TRBD1 (6 bases). The CDR3 contains 13 residues. CDR1 is LNHDA and CDR2 is SQIVND in the germline V gene (reference sequence). V lost 6 bases and J lost 7, with 16 bases in between. For the CDR3, the DNA is TGTGCCAGTAGCCCAGGGGTTTACGGGGAGCAGTACTTC. Encoded protein: CASSPGVYGEQYF. Filled out from reference TRBV19 and TRBJ2-7, the complete variable domain reads DGGITQSPKYLFRKEGQNVTLSCEQNLNHDAMYWYRQDPGQGLRLIYYSQIVNDFQKGDIAEGYSVSREKKESFPLTVTSAQKNPTAFYLCASSPGVYGEQYFGPGTRLTVT.

This rearrangement joins TRBV21-1 to TRBJ2-7; the table calls TRBD1, which could not be checked here. TRBV21-1 is listed as a pseudogene. The CDR3 length is 15 residues. The CDR3 reads CASSKGGQTPGEQYF. The DNA of the CDR3 is TGTGCCAGCAGCAAAGGGGGACAGACCCCTGGGGAGCAGTACTTC.

The chain recombines TRBV27 with TRBJ2-1; weak D call: TRBD2 (6 bases). The V gene lost 5 bases and the J gene lost 0 bases, with 17 bases spanning the gap. This CDR3 is 17 amino acids long. Germline V gene data show CDR1 as MNHEY and CDR2 as SMNVEV (reference sequence). In DNA, the CDR3 is TGTGCCAGCAGTCTCCCTAGCGTGTTTGGCTCCTACAATGAGCAGTTCTTC. Its translation is CASSLPSVFGSYNEQFF.

This clone was counted many times. The genes are TRBV4-3 and TRBJ1-3; TRBD1 might be the D (5 bases). V lost 1 base and J 0 bases, leaving 13 bases between the germline ends. The CDR3 loop spans 17 amino acids. CDR1 is LGHNA, CDR2 YSLEER, per germline. In nucleotides, the CDR3 is TGCGCCAGCAGCCAAGCACTGGGACGGAGCTCTGGAAACACCATATATTTT. Translating it yields CASSQALGRSSGNTIYF.

The rearrangement uses TRBV6-1 and TRBJ2-4, with D tentatively TRBD1 or TRBD2 (5 bases each). The CDR3 length is 15 residues. Per germline, CDR1 MNHNS and CDR2 SASEGT. V shed 3 bases and J shed 4 bases, with 13 bases lying between them. The CDR3: CASSDAGTAKNIQYF. The CDR3 DNA reads TGTGCCAGCAGTGACGCCGGGACCGCTAAAAACATTCAGTACTTC.

J is TRBJ2-7 and V is TRBV5-1; possibly TRBD2 for D (7 bases). The V end lost 4 bases, the J end lost 6 bases, and 17 bases lay between the germline ends. From germline, CDR1 is SGHRS and CDR2 YFSETQ. CDR3 size: 14 residues. Here the CDR3 reads CASSPGGGVGEQYF. CDR3 DNA: TGCGCCAGCAGCCCCGGCGGGGGCGTGGGCGAGCAGTACTTC.

This rearrangement joins TRBV15 to TRBJ2-4; D unclear. The germline CDR1 and CDR2 sequences are LNHNV and YYDKDF (reference sequence). The CDR3 is made up of 15 amino acids. V was cut by 0 bases and J by 2 bases, with 8 bases left in between. CDR3 bases: TGTGCCACCAGCAGAGATGTACATTCCAAAAACATTCAGTACTTC. Its translation: CATSRDVHSKNIQYF.

This rearrangement joins TRBV2 to TRBJ1-1, with 10 positions matching TRBD1. V trimming: 6 bases; J trimming: 3 bases; junction bases outside the gene matches: 4. The CDR3 sequence is 14 residues long. The germline gives CDR1 SNHLY, CDR2 FYNNEI. The CDR3 protein is CASSDDRGHTEAFF. In DNA form, the CDR3 reads TGTGCCAGCAGCGACGACAGGGGGCACACTGAAGCTTTCTTT.

The rearrangement joins TRBV20-1 to TRBJ1-1; D gene unclear. Germline V gene sequence: CDR1 DFQATT, CDR2 SNEGSKA (reference sequence). The CDR3 runs 10 residues. CDR3: CKPRGTEAFF. The CDR3 nucleotides are TGCAAACCCCGGGGCACTGAAGCTTTCTTT.

This clone is a singleton in its sample. The chain employs TRBV13 and TRBJ2-1; 15 nucleotides agree with TRBD2. The CDR3 is 18 amino acids. After removal of 4 bases from V and 6 bases from J, the junction contained 10 bases not matched to a gene. The germline CDR1 and CDR2 sequences are PRHDT and FYEKMQ (reference sequence). CDR3 in amino acids: CASSSGGTSGRMSNEQFF. In DNA, the CDR3 is TGTGCCAGCAGCTCCGGTGGGACTAGCGGGAGGATGTCCAATGAGCAGTTCTTC.

The V and J genes are TRBV5-5 and TRBJ1-2; unclear D gene. Germline V CDR1 and CDR2: SGHKS, YYEKEE (reference sequence). V dropped 2 bases and J dropped 7 bases, with 9 bases sitting between them. There are 12 residues in the CDR3. This CDR3 is CASSFTAAGYTF. For the CDR3, the DNA is TGTGCCAGCAGCTTCACCGCCGCTGGCTACACCTTC.

This chain joins TRBV7-2 and TRBJ2-2, with D uncertain. Trimming removed 4 bases from V and 9 bases from J, with 3 bases in between. CDR1 and CDR2 (germline): SGHTA, FQGNSA. The CDR3 spans 10 residues. CDR3 sequence: CASSYRELFF. The CDR3 DNA is TGTGCCAGCAGCTACCGGGAGCTGTTTTTT.

The chain couples TRBV18 to TRBJ2-1; weak D call: TRBD2 (7 bases). Per germline, CDR1 KGHSH and CDR2 LQKENI. CDR3 length: 15 residues. The V and J ends lost 6 bases and 5 bases respectively, with 17 bases between them. The CDR3 DNA is TGTGCCAGCTCCCGAACGGGGGGCGCGGACAATGAGCAGTTCTTC. It translates to CASSRTGGADNEQFF.

The V gene is TRBV10-2, the J gene TRBJ2-7; maybe TRBD2 (7 bases). Trimming shortened V by 3 bases and J by 0 bases, and 15 bases separated the two germline ends. Germline loops: CDR1 WSHSY, CDR2 SAAADI. The CDR3 spans 16 residues. This chain's CDR3 is CASSEQGGVVSYEQYF. Here the CDR3 DNA reads TGCGCCAGCAGTGAACAAGGGGGGGTGGTCTCCTACGAGCAGTACTTC.

This clone was counted a single time. The same CDR3 can be traced to other DNA sequences in this sample. The gene calls are TRBV28 and TRBJ1-2; tentatively, D is TRBD1 (5 bases). With 2 bases removed from V and 2 bases from J, the gap between germline ends came to 9 bases. In germline, CDR1 is MDHEN, CDR2 SYDVKM. CDR3 length equals 14 residues. CDR3 coding DNA: TGTGCCAGCAGTTTAGGCGGGGGAAACTATGGCTACACCTTC. Translation: CASSLGGGNYGYTF.

The sample holds one count of this clone. This chain uses TRBV6-5 with TRBJ2-7; D is uncertain. V lost 7 bases and J 0 bases, leaving 10 bases between the germline ends. Per the germline V gene, CDR1 is MNHEY and CDR2 is SVGAGI. CDR3 length equals 13 residues. This CDR3 is CASITPGSYEQYF. CDR3 nucleotides: TGTGCCAGCATCACGCCTGGCTCCTACGAGCAGTACTTC.

The CDR3 DNA reads TGTGCCAGCAGCGTGGGGGGAGGCGGGAACATTCAGTACTTC. This encodes CASSVGGGGNIQYF. V gene TRBV28 combines with J gene TRBJ2-4; TRBD2 is a possible D gene (6 bases). The CDR3 contains 14 residues. V shed 6 bases and J shed 7 bases, with 16 bases lying between them. Germline V CDR1 and CDR2: MDHEN, SYDVKM. The full variable domain, with the rest looked up from reference TRBV28 and TRBJ2-4, is DVKVTQSSRYLVKRTGEKVFLECVQDMDHENMFWYRQDPGLGLRLIYFSYDVKMKEKGDIPEGYSVSREKKERFSLILESASTNQTSMYLCASSVGGGGNIQYFGAGTRLSVL.

The chain joins TRBV5-4 to TRBJ2-7, with a tentative D call TRBD2 (8 bases). This CDR3 spans 17 amino acids. Trimming took off 4 bases at V and 2 bases at J, with 22 bases between the two ends. Germline loops: CDR1 SGHNT, CDR2 YYREEE (reference sequence). The CDR3: CASSPGGGSGTAYEQYF. CDR3 sequence (DNA): TGTGCCAGCAGCCCCGGGGGTGGTAGCGGGACAGCCTACGAGCAGTACTTC.

The chain links TRBV5-1 to TRBJ2-1, with 7 bases identical to TRBD2. This CDR3 is built from 15 residues. The germline gives CDR1 SGHRS, CDR2 YFSETQ. Unmatched junction bases numbered 8, after V lost 0 bases and J lost 8 bases. Written as DNA, the CDR3 is TGCGCCAGCAGCTTGGGGGGAGGGCCCAGGGATGAGCAGTTCTTC. Residues: CASSLGGGPRDEQFF.

The genes are TRBV11-3 and TRBJ2-2; D perhaps matches TRBD1 (6 bases). V gave up 1 base and J gave up 1 base, with 10 bases separating them. This CDR3 comprises 16 residues. Germline V gene data show CDR1 as SGHNT and CDR2 as YENEEA. The CDR3, as DNA: TGTGCCAGCAGCTTAGGTGGGGGCTGGAACACCGGGGAGCTGTTTTTT. It codes for CASSLGGGWNTGELFF.

The chain is built from TRBV7-3 and TRBJ2-2, with TRBD2 as a possible D gene (5 bases). Germline V gives CDR1 SGHTA, CDR2 FQGTGA. Deletions cut 1 base from V and 1 base from J, with 7 bases between. The length of the CDR3 is 15 residues. Here the CDR3 DNA reads TGTGCCAGCAGCTTAAGGGCGGGGAACACCGGGGAGCTGTTTTTT. This gives the protein CASSLRAGNTGELFF.

The rearrangement links TRBV5-1 to TRBJ2-1; 8 bases agree with TRBD1. J gave up 9 bases and V 7 bases, and 15 bases lay outside the gene matches. The CDR3 runs to 15 residues. Looked up from germline, CDR1 is SGHRS and CDR2 is YFSETQ. This CDR3 is CASYRGTGLLFEQFF. Written as DNA, the CDR3 is TGCGCCAGCTACCGCGGGACAGGTCTCCTCTTTGAGCAGTTCTTC.

The chain employs TRBV7-9 and TRBJ2-2; perhaps D is TRBD1 or TRBD2 (6 bases each). Trimming removed 4 bases at V and 4 bases at J, with 10 bases between. Germline assignment: CDR1 SEHNR and CDR2 FQNEAQ (reference sequence). The CDR3 spans 14 residues. The CDR3 here is CASSWGAITGELFF. CDR3 bases: TGTGCCAGCAGCTGGGGGGCTATCACCGGGGAGCTGTTTTTT.

This chain joins TRBV7-3 and TRBJ2-1; no firm D call. Germline V CDR1 and CDR2: SGHTA, FQGTGA. This CDR3 spans 14 amino acids. The ends were cut back, 5 bases at V and 3 bases at J, with 11 bases in the middle. The CDR3 loop is CASSLGPVYNEQFF. In DNA, the CDR3 is TGTGCCAGCAGCCTAGGACCAGTCTACAATGAGCAGTTCTTC.